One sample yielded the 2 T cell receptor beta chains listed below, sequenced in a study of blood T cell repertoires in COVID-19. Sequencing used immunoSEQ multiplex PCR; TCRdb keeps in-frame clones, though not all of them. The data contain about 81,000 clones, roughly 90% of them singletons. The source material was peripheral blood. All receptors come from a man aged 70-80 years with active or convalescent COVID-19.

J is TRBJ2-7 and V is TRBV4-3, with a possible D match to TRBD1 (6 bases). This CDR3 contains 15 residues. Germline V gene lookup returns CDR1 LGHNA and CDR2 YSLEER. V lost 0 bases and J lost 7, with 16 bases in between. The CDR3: CASSQDNRALGEQYF. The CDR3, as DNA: TGCGCCAGCAGCCAAGATAACAGGGCCCTCGGAGAGCAGTACTTC.

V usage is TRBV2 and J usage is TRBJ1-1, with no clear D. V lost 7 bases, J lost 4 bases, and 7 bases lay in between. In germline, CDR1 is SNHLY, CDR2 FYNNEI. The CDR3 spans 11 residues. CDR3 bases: TGTGCCAGCACTAGGATCACTGAAGCTTTCTTT. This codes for CASTRITEAFF.